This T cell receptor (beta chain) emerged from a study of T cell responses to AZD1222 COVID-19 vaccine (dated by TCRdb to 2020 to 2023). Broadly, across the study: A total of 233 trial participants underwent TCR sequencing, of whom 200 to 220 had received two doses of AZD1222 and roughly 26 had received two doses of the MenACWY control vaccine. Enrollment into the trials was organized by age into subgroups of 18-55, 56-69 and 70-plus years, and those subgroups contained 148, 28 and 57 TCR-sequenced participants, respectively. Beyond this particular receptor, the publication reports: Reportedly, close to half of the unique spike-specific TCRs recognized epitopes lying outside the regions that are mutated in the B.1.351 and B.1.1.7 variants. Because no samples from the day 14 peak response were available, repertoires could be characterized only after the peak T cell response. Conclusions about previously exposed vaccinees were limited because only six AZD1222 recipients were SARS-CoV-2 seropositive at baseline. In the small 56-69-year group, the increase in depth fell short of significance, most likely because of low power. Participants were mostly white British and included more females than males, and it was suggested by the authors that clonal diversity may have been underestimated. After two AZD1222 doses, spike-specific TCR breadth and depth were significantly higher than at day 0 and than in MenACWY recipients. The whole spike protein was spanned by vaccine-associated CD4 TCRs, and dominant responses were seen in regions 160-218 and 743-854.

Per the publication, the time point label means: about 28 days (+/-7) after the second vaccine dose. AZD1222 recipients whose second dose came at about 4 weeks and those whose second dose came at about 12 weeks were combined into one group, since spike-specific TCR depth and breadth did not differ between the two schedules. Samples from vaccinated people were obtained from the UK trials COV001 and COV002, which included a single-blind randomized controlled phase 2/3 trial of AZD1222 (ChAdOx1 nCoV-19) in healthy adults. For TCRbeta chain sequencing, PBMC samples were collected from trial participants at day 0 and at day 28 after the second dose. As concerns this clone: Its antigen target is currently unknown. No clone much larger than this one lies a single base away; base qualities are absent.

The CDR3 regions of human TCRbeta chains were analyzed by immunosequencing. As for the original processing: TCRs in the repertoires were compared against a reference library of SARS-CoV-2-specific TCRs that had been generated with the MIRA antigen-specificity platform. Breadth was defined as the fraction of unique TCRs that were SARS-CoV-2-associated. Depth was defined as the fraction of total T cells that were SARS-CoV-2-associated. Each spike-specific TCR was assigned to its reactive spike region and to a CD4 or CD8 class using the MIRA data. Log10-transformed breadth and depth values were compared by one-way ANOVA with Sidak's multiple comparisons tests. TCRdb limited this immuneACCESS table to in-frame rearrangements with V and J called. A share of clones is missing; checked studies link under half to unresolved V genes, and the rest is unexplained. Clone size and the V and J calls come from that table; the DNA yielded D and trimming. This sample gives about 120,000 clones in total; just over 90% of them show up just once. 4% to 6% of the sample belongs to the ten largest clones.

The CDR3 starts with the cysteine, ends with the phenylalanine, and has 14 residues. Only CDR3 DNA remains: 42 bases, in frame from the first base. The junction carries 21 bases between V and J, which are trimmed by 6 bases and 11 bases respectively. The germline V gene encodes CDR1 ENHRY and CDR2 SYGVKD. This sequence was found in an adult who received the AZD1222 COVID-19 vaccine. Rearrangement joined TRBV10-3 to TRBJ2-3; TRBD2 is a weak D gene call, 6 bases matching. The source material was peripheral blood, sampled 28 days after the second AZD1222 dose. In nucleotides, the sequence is TGTGCCATCAGGAGGCTCGGGGAGGTGGTCGAGCAGTATTTT. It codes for CAIRRLGEVVEQYF.